This T cell receptor (beta chain) was observed in a study of T-cell memory formation after mild COVID-19. Study observations and caveats: Clones that contracted from day 15 to 85 were balanced CD4/CD8, while later expanders leaned CD4+.

V shed 4 bases and J shed 7 bases, with 10 bases lying between them. Per germline, CDR1 SEHNR and CDR2 FQNEAQ (reference sequence). CDR3 length: 13 amino acids. This clonotype was seen more than once but under ten times. Its antigen is not known. Researchers used 5'RACE with constant-segment primers to make TCR alpha and TCR beta cDNA libraries that carry sample barcodes and UMIs. TCRdb used MiXCR to reprocess the 5' RACE reads, holding one entry per CDR3 protein. The data contain 280,000 or so distinct CDR3 sequences, 18% of them singletons. This rearrangement joins TRBV7-9 to TRBJ2-2; no firm D call. The clonotype originates from a man aged 18 to 30 who had mild COVID-19 (a few samples of this study predate the infection). Cell type and time point are not known. The sample taken for sequencing was PBMCs or a T cell subset sorted from them (not recorded which). CDR3 amino acids: CASSSAGNGELFF. The DNA of the CDR3 is TGTGCCAGCAGCTCCGCCGGTAACGGGGAGCTGTTTTTT.